This is a list of T cell receptor beta chains from one sample in a study of shared clonotypes between healthy human individuals. Data came from immunoSEQ multiplex PCR; TCRdb stores just in-frame clones and leaves some out. The sample has some 740,000 clones, around 93% seen once. The sample comprised naive CD8+ T cells sorted from blood. Every receptor here comes from a man aged 25 to 40 in good health. The CDR3 runs from the conserved cysteine through the conserved F or W. D genes are given only for firm matches. The size entry is marked missing in some rows and otherwise reads once, few, many or a size class.

cdr3_aa,cdr3_nt,clone_size,v_call,j_call,cdr3_length,d_call
CAIPRPGLVDEQYF,TGTGCCATCCCCCGGCCGGGACTAGTAGACGAGCAGTACTTC,-,TRBV2,TRBJ2-7,14,TRBD2
CSVEAPGFTSTDTQYF,TGCAGCGTAGAAGCCCCGGGATTCACTAGCACAGATACGCAGTATTTT,-,TRBV29-1,TRBJ2-3,16,-
CASSPSGRGEQYF,TGTGCCAGCTCACCAAGCGGGCGCGGCGAGCAGTACTTC,-,TRBV18,TRBJ2-7,13,-
CASSERDRGYEQYF,TGTGCCAGCAGTGAAAGGGACAGGGGCTACGAGCAGTACTTC,-,TRBV6-1,TRBJ2-7,14,TRBD1
CASSLLRRGGTDTQYF,TGTGCCAGCAGCTTATTAAGGAGGGGCGGCACAGATACGCAGTATTTT,-,TRBV7-9,TRBJ2-3,16,-
CASSSGLASTDTQYF,TGTGCCAGCAGCTCGGGACTAGCGAGCACAGATACGCAGTATTTT,-,TRBV7-2,TRBJ2-3,15,TRBD2
CASSPSSYEQYF,TGTGCCAGCAGCCCAAGCTCCTACGAGCAGTACTTC,-,TRBV7-2,TRBJ2-7,12,-
CASSRNTGVQAFF,TGTGCCAGCAGCCGGAATACAGGGGTACAAGCTTTCTTT,-,TRBV11-2,TRBJ1-1,13,TRBD1
CASSLYRALNQPQHF,TGTGCCAGCAGCTTGTACAGGGCCCTGAATCAGCCCCAGCATTTT,-,TRBV5-5,TRBJ1-5,15,-
CASSPRERSYEQYF,TGTGCCAGCAGCCCGCGAGAACGTTCCTACGAGCAGTACTTC,-,TRBV7-9,TRBJ2-7,14,-
CASSSVLVWANVLTF,TGTGCCAGCAGCTCGGTACTCGTGTGGGCCAACGTCCTGACTTTC,-,TRBV11-2,TRBJ2-6,15,-
CASSLRQGDQPQHF,TGTGCCAGCAGCCTGCGACAGGGCGATCAGCCCCAGCATTTT,-,TRBV13,TRBJ1-5,14,TRBD1
CSVDPGKGENTEAFF,TGCAGCGTCGATCCCGGGAAGGGGGAGAACACTGAAGCTTTCTTT,-,TRBV29-1,TRBJ1-1,15,-
CASSLTGGDTQYF,TGTGCCAGCAGCTTGACAGGGGGTGATACGCAGTATTTT,-,TRBV5-6,TRBJ2-3,13,TRBD1
CASSDRGTGHFEKLFF,TGTGCCAGCAGTGATAGGGGGACAGGGCACTTCGAAAAACTGTTTTTT,-,TRBV6-1,TRBJ1-4,16,TRBD1
CASLFPSVGANVLTF,TGTGCCAGTTTATTTCCTAGCGTGGGGGCCAACGTCCTGACTTTC,-,TRBV11-2,TRBJ2-6,15,-
CAISADYSYNEQFF,TGTGCCATCTCTGCGGACTACTCCTACAATGAGCAGTTCTTC,-,TRBV10-3,TRBJ2-1,14,-
CASSQGSTGSYEQYF,TGCGCCAGCAGCCAAGGGTCTACGGGCTCCTACGAGCAGTACTTC,once,TRBV4-1,TRBJ2-7,15,-
CASSGTSGLRWEQYF,TGTGCCAGCAGCGGGACTAGCGGATTACGTTGGGAGCAGTACTTC,-,TRBV7-8,TRBJ2-7,15,TRBD2
CASSYSRGNYGYTF,TGTGCCAGCAGTTACTCTAGGGGTAACTATGGCTACACCTTC,-,TRBV6-5,TRBJ1-2,14,-
CASSPDRGPSQPQHF,TGTGCCAGCAGCCCTGACAGGGGGCCTTCGCAGCCCCAGCATTTT,-,TRBV5-8,TRBJ1-5,15,TRBD1
CASSPDRAAYTEAFF,TGCGCCAGCAGCCCTGACAGGGCTGCGTACACTGAAGCTTTCTTT,-,TRBV4-3,TRBJ1-1,15,TRBD1
CSVASSGPYGYTF,TGCAGCGTAGCCTCATCAGGTCCCTATGGCTACACCTTC,-,TRBV29-1,TRBJ1-2,13,-
CASRLGLYGYTF,TGTGCCAGCAGATTAGGACTATATGGCTACACCTTC,-,TRBV2,TRBJ1-2,12,-
CASSVVGSPSGGELFF,TGTGCCAGCAGCGTAGTCGGGAGTCCATCAGGCGGGGAGCTGTTTTTT,-,TRBV9,TRBJ2-2,16,-
CASSQVYQGLGNTEAFF,TGTGCCAGCAGCCAAGTGTATCAGGGGCTGGGGAACACTGAAGCTTTCTTT,-,TRBV14,TRBJ1-1,17,-
CASSDARRITDTQYF,TGTGCCAGCAGCGACGCCAGGCGAATCACAGATACGCAGTATTTT,-,TRBV5-5,TRBJ2-3,15,-
CASSLDGTSGRFYEQFF,TGTGCCAGCAGCTTAGATGGGACTAGCGGGAGGTTCTATGAGCAGTTCTTC,-,TRBV7-9,TRBJ2-1,17,TRBD2
CAISDPTTYGYTF,TGTGCCATCAGTGACCCGACAACCTATGGCTACACCTTC,-,TRBV10-3,TRBJ1-2,13,-
CASSLYTGDEKLFF,TGTGCCAGCAGTTTATATACAGGGGACGAAAAACTGTTTTTT,-,TRBV27,TRBJ1-4,14,TRBD1
CAWSVGQITYGYTF,TGTGCCTGGAGTGTGGGACAAATTACCTATGGCTACACCTTC,few,TRBV30,TRBJ1-2,14,-
CASSLARGWGNTGELFF,TGTGCCAGCAGCTTAGCGAGAGGCTGGGGGAACACCGGGGAGCTGTTTTTT,-,TRBV7-9,TRBJ2-2,17,-
CASSYRDTPYNEQFF,TGTGCCAGCAGCTACAGGGATACGCCCTACAATGAGCAGTTCTTC,-,TRBV7-9,TRBJ2-1,15,-
CASSPRETGGLFDQPQHF,TGTGCCAGCAGTCCACGAGAGACAGGGGGCCTTTTCGATCAGCCCCAGCATTTT,-,TRBV28,TRBJ1-5,18,TRBD1
CASSETHQPQHF,TGCGCCAGCAGTGAAACCCATCAGCCCCAGCATTTT,-,TRBV10-2,TRBJ1-5,12,-
CASSQSSGSWDKQFF,TGCGCCAGCAGCCAAAGTAGCGGGAGTTGGGATAAGCAGTTCTTC,-,TRBV4-1,TRBJ2-1,15,TRBD2
CASSLDVYEQYF,TGTGCCAGCAGCTTAGATGTTTACGAGCAGTACTTC,-,TRBV11-2,TRBJ2-7,12,-
CASRRTDSFNTEAFF,TGTGCCAGCAGGAGGACTGATTCGTTTAACACTGAAGCTTTCTTT,-,TRBV27,TRBJ1-1,15,-
CASRNGITDTQYF,TGTGCCAGCAGGAACGGGATCACAGATACGCAGTATTTT,-,TRBV6-5,TRBJ2-3,13,-
CASSLRLAGVVGTDTQYF,TGTGCCAGCAGTTTAAGACTAGCGGGAGTAGTGGGCACAGATACGCAGTATTTT,-,TRBV28,TRBJ2-3,18,TRBD2
CASSSTGGNGYTF,TGTGCCAGCAGCTCGACAGGGGGCAATGGCTACACCTTC,-,TRBV9,TRBJ1-2,13,TRBD1
CASSLVRWTSENEQFF,TGTGCCAGCAGCTTAGTTCGTTGGACTAGTGAAAATGAGCAGTTCTTC,once,TRBV11-2,TRBJ2-1,16,TRBD2
CASSSWTAASTDTQYF,TGTGCCAGCAGCTCGTGGACAGCAGCAAGCACAGATACGCAGTATTTT,-,TRBV7-8,TRBJ2-3,16,-
CASSETGGTDTQYF,TGTGCCAGCAGCGAGACAGGAGGCACAGATACGCAGTATTTT,-,TRBV9,TRBJ2-3,14,-
CASSPLRQYSYEQYF,TGTGCCAGCAGCCCGCTCAGACAGTACTCCTACGAGCAGTACTTC,-,TRBV7-9,TRBJ2-7,15,-
CASSGGWNTEAFF,TGTGCCAGCAGCGGGGGGTGGAACACTGAAGCTTTCTTT,-,TRBV7-9,TRBJ1-1,13,-
CASSLDPSFNEQFF,TGCGCCAGCAGCTTGGATCCCAGCTTCAATGAGCAGTTCTTC,-,TRBV5-1,TRBJ2-1,14,-
CASSFRVGSPSYEQYF,TGTGCCAGCAGTTTTCGGGTCGGCAGCCCCTCCTACGAGCAGTACTTC,-,TRBV28,TRBJ2-7,16,-
CASSPWSSGNTIYF,TGTGCCAGCAGCCCCTGGAGCTCTGGAAACACCATATATTTT,once,TRBV5-4,TRBJ1-3,14,-
CASRGINGGYTF,TGTGCCAGCAGAGGGATAAATGGTGGCTACACCTTC,-,TRBV6-4,TRBJ1-2,12,-
CASSRTGGAADTQYF,TGTGCCAGCAGCCGGACAGGGGGCGCGGCAGATACGCAGTATTTT,-,TRBV14,TRBJ2-3,15,TRBD1
CAISESQSRAEQYF,TGTGCCATCAGTGAGTCCCAGTCTCGGGCCGAGCAGTACTTC,-,TRBV10-3,TRBJ2-7,14,-
CASKGGDYNEQFF,TGTGCCAGCAAGGGCGGGGATTACAATGAGCAGTTCTTC,-,TRBV9,TRBJ2-1,13,-
CASSYSKQMNTEAFF,TGTGCCAGCAGTTACTCGAAACAGATGAACACTGAAGCTTTCTTT,-,TRBV6-5,TRBJ1-1,15,-
CANAPGKGTDTQYF,TGCGCCAACGCCCCCGGCAAAGGCACAGATACGCAGTATTTT,-,TRBV23-1,TRBJ2-3,14,-
CASSQGLAGGREQYF,TGCGCCAGCAGCCAAGGGCTGGCGGGAGGGCGCGAGCAGTACTTC,-,TRBV4-1,TRBJ2-7,15,TRBD2
CASQDRANTEAFF,TGTGCCAGTCAGGACAGGGCCAACACTGAAGCTTTCTTT,-,TRBV19,TRBJ1-1,13,TRBD1